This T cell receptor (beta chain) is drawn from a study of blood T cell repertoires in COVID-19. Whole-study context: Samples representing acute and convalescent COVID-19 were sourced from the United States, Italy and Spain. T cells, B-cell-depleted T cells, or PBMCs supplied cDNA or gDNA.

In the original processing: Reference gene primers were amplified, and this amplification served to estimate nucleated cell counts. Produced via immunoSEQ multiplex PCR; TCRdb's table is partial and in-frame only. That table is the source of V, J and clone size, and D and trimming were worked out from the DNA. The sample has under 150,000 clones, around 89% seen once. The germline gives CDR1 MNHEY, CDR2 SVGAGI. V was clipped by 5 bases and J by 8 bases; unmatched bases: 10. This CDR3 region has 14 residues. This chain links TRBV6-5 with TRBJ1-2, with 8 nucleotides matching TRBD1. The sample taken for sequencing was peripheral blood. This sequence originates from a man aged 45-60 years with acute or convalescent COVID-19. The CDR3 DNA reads TGTGCCAGCAGTACGGACAGGGTAGCTCGGGGCTACACCTTC. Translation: CASSTDRVARGYTF.